The 30 T cell receptor beta chains presented below share a single source sample, sequenced in a study of T cells in Graves' hyperthyroidism and ophthalmopathy. From RNA transcripts, TCR beta CDR3 regions were amplified. First-round RT-PCR of the TCR CDR3 relied on the HTBI primer set. TCRdb used MiXCR to reprocess the multiplex PCR reads, holding one entry per CDR3 protein. The table records around 360,000 distinct CDR3 sequences, nearly 15% of them present only once. The sequencing input was blood. Receptor source: a woman in her sixties or seventies with Graves' ophthalmopathy.

The chain is built from TRBV7-4 and TRBJ2-7; D may match TRBD1 or TRBD2 (5 bases each). The DNA end is a closer match to TRBJ2-1, so the J assignment may be wrong. CDR3 length equals 17 residues. The V gene's germline CDR1 is SGHVT and CDR2 SQSDAQ. CDR3 nucleotides: TGTGCCAGCAGCGCTGGGGTAGAGGGGCTTAGGTTCTACGAGCAGTTCTTC. This translates into CASSAGVEGLRFYEQFF.

In its sample, this clonotype was seen many times. The chain has TRBV3-1 and TRBJ1-1, with D uncertain. The ends were cut back, 1 base at V and 13 bases at J, with 10 bases in the middle. The CDR3 loop spans 11 amino acids. The germline V gene encodes CDR1 LGHDT and CDR2 YNNKEL (reference sequence). CDR3 nucleotides: TGTGCCAGCAGCCAAGGAGGGTTCGGTTTCTTT. Its protein product is CASSQGGFGFF.

This clonotype came up a few times. The chain is built from TRBV10-3 and TRBJ2-2; tentatively, D is TRBD1 or TRBD2 (5 bases each). The V and J ends lost 4 bases and 7 bases respectively, with 13 bases between them. Germline loops: CDR1 ENHRY, CDR2 SYGVKD. The CDR3 consists of 14 residues. This CDR3 reads CAISVEGTGGELFF. As DNA, the CDR3 is TGTGCCATCAGTGTGGAAGGGACGGGCGGGGAGCTGTTTTTT.

Only a few counts were recorded for this clonotype. The chain uses TRBV12-3 or TRBV12-4 and TRBJ2-3; 7 nucleotides agree with TRBD1. This CDR3 region has 16 residues. After removal of 2 bases from V and 1 base from J, the junction contained 6 bases not matched to a gene. Here the CDR3 DNA reads TGTGCCAGCAGTTTAAGGGGGCTATCGGGCACAGATACGCAGTATTTT. Protein sequence: CASSLRGLSGTDTQYF.

The V and J genes are TRBV10-2 and TRBJ2-1; the D is unclear. Looked up from germline, CDR1 is WSHSY and CDR2 is SAAADI. The length of the CDR3 is 13 residues. The V gene lost 8 bases and the J gene lost 3 bases, with 11 bases spanning the gap. The CDR3 nucleotides read TGCGCCAGCGCCCGAGGTGGCTACAATGAGCAGTTCTTC. This encodes CASARGGYNEQFF.

This rearrangement joins TRBV29-1 to TRBJ2-5, with 11 bases lining up with TRBD2. V was pared by 3 bases and J by 5 bases, with 5 bases of the junction left unmatched. The germline V gene encodes CDR1 SQVTM and CDR2 ANQGSEA. The CDR3 consists of 14 residues. The CDR3 sequence is CSVEASGRWETQYF. DNA of the CDR3: TGCAGCGTTGAGGCTAGCGGGAGGTGGGAGACCCAGTACTTC.

There are a few counts of this clonotype. The chain combines TRBV20-1 with TRBJ2-4; D unresolved. This CDR3 spans 13 amino acids. The germline V and J ends were trimmed by 0 bases and 1 base, with 4 bases remaining between them. Germline V gene sequence: CDR1 DFQATT, CDR2 SNEGSKA (reference sequence). For the CDR3, the DNA is TGCAGTGCTAGAGACCCTGCCAAAAACATTCAGTACTTC. Translation: CSARDPAKNIQYF.

The chain has TRBV19 and TRBJ2-5, with D maybe TRBD1 (6 bases). The CDR3 length is 13 residues. Per germline, CDR1 LNHDA and CDR2 SQIVND (reference sequence). V was cut by 3 bases and J by 2 bases, with 7 bases left in between. CDR3 DNA: TGTGCCAGTAGTATGAGGGGGCAAGAGACCCAGTACTTC. Its translation: CASSMRGQETQYF.

This clonotype was seen a few times. The chain combines TRBV7-6 with TRBJ2-7; D ambiguous. The CDR3 covers 12 residues. V lost 0 bases and J lost 7, with 7 bases in between. Germline V gene lookup returns CDR1 SGHVS and CDR2 FNYEAQ. CDR3 residues: CASSLAGLEQYF. The CDR3 DNA reads TGTGCCAGCAGCTTAGCGGGTTTAGAGCAGTACTTC.

This clonotype was detected only a few times. The rearrangement uses TRBV20-1 and TRBJ1-3; no clear D. The CDR3 is 15 amino acids. Trimming stripped 5 bases from V and 0 bases from J, with 14 bases between. CDR1 and CDR2 (germline): DFQATT, SNEGSKA (reference sequence). CDR3 amino acids: CSAFLTASSGNTIYF. For the CDR3, the DNA is TGCAGTGCTTTCTTAACGGCTAGCTCTGGAAACACCATATATTTT.

In this sample, this clonotype turned up many times. The CDR3, as DNA: TGTGCCAGCAGCTTAATCGCGGGGCCCACAGATACGCAGTATTTT. Translated, it gives CASSLIAGPTDTQYF. J is TRBJ2-3 and V is TRBV7-3, with D possibly being TRBD2 (6 bases). CDR1 SGHTA and CDR2 FQGTGA come from the germline V gene. V was pared by 1 base and J by 2 bases, with 10 bases between. The CDR3 loop spans 15 amino acids. Together with reference TRBV7-3 and TRBJ2-3, the CDR3 gives the full variable domain: GAGVSQTPSNKVTEKGKYVELRCDPISGHTALYWYRQSLGQGPEFLIYFQGTGAADDSGLPNDRFFAVRPEGSVSTLKIQRTERGDSAVYLCASSLIAGPTDTQYFGPGTRLTVL.

The chain links TRBV20-1 to TRBJ1-1; TRBD1 matches 11 bases. This CDR3 region has 16 residues. Germline V gene data show CDR1 as DFQATT and CDR2 as SNEGSKA (reference sequence). The ends lost 4 bases at V and 0 bases at J; junction bases unmatched: 7. The CDR3 nucleotides are TGCAGTGCTATACGGGACAGGGGGGTCTTGAACACTGAAGCTTTCTTT. This encodes CSAIRDRGVLNTEAFF.

This clonotype appeared many times. The CDR3 loop is CASSLRQGSTDTQYF. The DNA for the CDR3 is TGTGCCAGCAGTCTTCGACAGGGTAGCACAGATACGCAGTATTTT. The rearrangement links TRBV12-3 or TRBV12-4 to TRBJ2-3, with 7 bases lining up with TRBD1. The CDR3 runs 15 residues. V lost 5 bases and J lost 0; bases outside the gene matches: 5.

This clonotype was observed a few times. The chain combines TRBV28 with TRBJ1-2; tentatively, D is TRBD1 (6 bases). The V end lost 4 bases, the J end lost 4 bases, and 7 bases lay between the germline ends. The CDR3 is 12 amino acids. The germline gives CDR1 MDHEN, CDR2 SYDVKM. CDR3 DNA: TGTGCCAGCAGTTACAGGGTCTATGGCTACACCTTC. It codes for CASSYRVYGYTF.

The chain employs TRBV6-4 and TRBJ2-1; maybe TRBD2 (6 bases). V was cut by 4 bases and J by 8 bases, with 12 bases left in between. The CDR3 extends over 13 amino acids. Germline lookup yields CDR1 MRHNA and CDR2 SNTAGT. CDR3 region: CASSVTGVHEQFF. The CDR3 DNA sequence: TGTGCCAGCAGTGTAACGGGAGTACATGAGCAGTTCTTC.

This clonotype has at least ten counts. The chain carries TRBV28 and TRBJ1-1; 9 bases fit TRBD1. Trimming cost V 7 bases and J 13 bases; bases outside gene matches: 10. Germline CDR1 reads MDHEN; CDR2 reads SYDVKM. This CDR3 is 12 amino acids long. CDR3 loop: CASTTGTGSVFF. For the CDR3, the DNA is TGTGCCAGCACCACCGGGACAGGGTCAGTTTTCTTT.

Many counts were recorded for this clonotype. Here the CDR3 reads CASSPAFREQFF. In DNA, the CDR3 is TGTGCCAGCAGTCCCGCTTTCCGGGAGCAGTTCTTC. The chain uses TRBV28 and TRBJ2-1; D uncertain. Between the trimmed V and J ends, which lost 5 bases and 10 bases, there was a span of 12 bases. The CDR3 runs to 12 residues. Per the germline V gene, CDR1 is MDHEN and CDR2 is SYDVKM.

This clonotype was detected ten times or more. The rearrangement joins TRBV5-1 to TRBJ2-7; 10 positions match TRBD1. Per the germline V gene, CDR1 is SGHRS and CDR2 is YFSETQ. The CDR3 is made up of 15 amino acids. Trimming removed 5 bases from V and 5 bases from J; junction bases left unmatched: 10. In nucleotides, the CDR3 is TGCGCCAGCAGGGCCTCCGGGACAGGGGTCAACGAGCAGTACTTC. Translating gives CASRASGTGVNEQYF.

This chain joins TRBV20-1 and TRBJ2-7, with TRBD1 matching over 7 bases. Trimming removed 5 bases from V and 6 bases from J; junction bases left unmatched: 4. Looked up from germline, CDR1 is DFQATT and CDR2 is SNEGSKA (reference sequence). This CDR3 spans 11 amino acids. CDR3 region: CSADRDSEQYF. CDR3 in DNA: TGCAGTGCTGACAGGGACAGCGAGCAGTACTTC.

This chain uses TRBV7-8 with TRBJ1-2, with 7 nucleotides matching TRBD1. V trimming: 5 bases; J trimming: 4 bases; junction bases outside the gene matches: 10. The length of the CDR3 is 15 residues. Germline V gene sequence: CDR1 SGHVS, CDR2 FQNEAQ. CDR3 residues: CASSPAETGAYGYTF. In DNA, the CDR3 is TGTGCCAGCAGCCCTGCCGAAACAGGGGCCTATGGCTACACCTTC.

This clonotype was seen only a few times. The chain is built from TRBV29-1 and TRBJ2-3; 13 positions match TRBD2. This CDR3 is built from 14 residues. Losses at the gene ends were 5 bases for V and 4 bases for J; bases not matched to a gene: 3. Germline CDR1 and CDR2: SQVTM and ANQGSEA. This CDR3 reads CSVPGLAGSDTQYF. In nucleotides, the CDR3 is TGCAGCGTTCCGGGACTAGCGGGGTCAGATACGCAGTATTTT.

This clonotype was detected ten times or more. The chain uses TRBV3-1 and TRBJ2-5, with D perhaps assigned TRBD1 or TRBD2 (5 bases each). Deletions cut 3 bases from V and 14 bases from J, with 13 bases between. The CDR3 length is 11 residues. The V gene's germline CDR1 is LGHDT and CDR2 YNNKEL (reference sequence). CDR3: CASSQPGTSYF. The CDR3 coding sequence is TGTGCCAGCAGCCAGCCTGGGACCAGTTACTTC.

This chain uses TRBV6-1 with TRBJ1-4, with D uncertain. This CDR3 comprises 13 residues. Deletions cut 7 bases from V and 4 bases from J, with 10 bases between. The V gene's germline CDR1 is MNHNS and CDR2 SASEGT. CDR3 sequence reads: CASNTEINEKLFF. The CDR3 region has the DNA TGTGCCAGCAATACAGAGATTAATGAAAAACTGTTTTTT.

This chain connects TRBV11-2 to TRBJ1-3; 7 positions match TRBD1. This CDR3 comprises 15 residues. The junction had 7 bases not matched to a gene; V was cut back by 4 bases and J by 4 bases. Germline V lookup: CDR1 SGHAT, CDR2 FQNNGV. The CDR3 DNA reads TGTGCCAGCAGCTCCGACGACAGGGCAGGAAACACCATATATTTT. It codes for CASSSDDRAGNTIYF.

On this clonotype itself: This clone may be a read error of a much larger clone one base away. The CDR3 ends on some other residue instead of the conserved phenylalanine or tryptophan, so this is likely a read error. The genes are TRBV28 and TRBJ2-1; 10 nucleotides line up with TRBD2. After removal of 6 bases from V and 6 bases from J, the junction contained 14 bases not matched to a gene. The CDR3 is made up of 17 amino acids. The V gene's germline CDR1 is MDHEN and CDR2 SYDVKM. CDR3 region: CASSPLSGRATGNEQFS. The CDR3 DNA sequence: TGTGCCAGCAGCCCCCTAAGCGGGAGGGCCACTGGCAATGAGCAGTTCTCC.

With regard to this clonotype: A single base separates this from a much larger clone, so it may be a read error. The genes are TRBV5-1 and TRBJ2-2; 10 bases map to TRBD1. The CDR3 has 15 residues. V was clipped by 6 bases and J by 6 bases; unmatched bases: 8. The germline CDR1 and CDR2 sequences are SGHRS and YFSETQ. The CDR3 DNA sequence: TGCGCCAGCAAGACAGGGGGCGAGGGCGCCGGGGAGCTGTTTTTT. It yields the protein CASKTGGEGAGELFF.

This clonotype was seen just once. V gene TRBV6-2 or TRBV6-3 combines with J gene TRBJ2-7; the match to TRBD1 covers 8 bases. The J segment lost 2 bases and the V segment lost 0 bases, leaving 9 bases of the junction unmatched. The CDR3 totals 17 residues. Germline V lookup: CDR1 MNHEY, CDR2 SVGEGT. The CDR3 DNA reads as TGTGCCAGCAGTTACTCGAGTCAGGGGGCGCGGCCCTACGAGCAGTACTTC. It is translated as CASSYSSQGARPYEQYF.

This clonotype has more than one count but fewer than ten. This sequence joins TRBV10-3 and TRBJ1-5; D is unclear. Trimming shortened V by 4 bases and J by 1 base, and 11 bases separated the two germline ends. The CDR3 totals 15 residues. Germline V gene data show CDR1 as ENHRY and CDR2 as SYGVKD. The CDR3 region is CAISGGGMSNQPQHF. CDR3 sequence (DNA): TGTGCCATCAGTGGCGGAGGAATGAGCAATCAGCCCCAGCATTTT.

The chain couples TRBV28 to TRBJ1-3; D is unresolved. V shed 3 bases and J shed 0 bases, with 9 bases lying between them. The V gene's germline CDR1 is MDHEN and CDR2 SYDVKM. The CDR3 is 15 amino acids. CDR3 nucleotide sequence: TGTGCCAGCAGTTTTAAGACTAACTCTGGAAACACCATATATTTT. Amino acid sequence: CASSFKTNSGNTIYF.

The rearrangement links TRBV24-1 to TRBJ2-6; 12 nucleotides match TRBD1. Germline V lookup: CDR1 KGHDR, CDR2 SFDVKD. The CDR3 is 19 amino acids. V lost 9 bases, J lost 2 bases, and 13 bases stayed unmatched. CDR3 region: CATGALSGQGAPGANVLTF. The CDR3 region has the DNA TGTGCCACCGGTGCTCTATCGGGACAGGGGGCTCCTGGGGCCAACGTCCTGACTTTC.